This T cell receptor beta chain appears in the sequencing data of a study of OX40 agonist ivuxolimab in advanced cancers. Study background: The eligibility criteria allowed prior anti-PD-1, anti-PD-L1 or anti-CTLA-4 therapy, and 40% had some. General study results and limits: Certain nonresponders additionally had low normalized T-cell clonal expansion. Still undetermined is the antigen specificity of the expanded peripheral T cells.

A note on this clone: Its antigen is undetermined.

The CDR3 has 14 residues. Between the trimmed V and J ends, which lost 4 bases and 1 base, there was a span of 11 bases. Per the germline V gene, CDR1 is SGHDT and CDR2 is YYEEEE. Sequencing used immunoSEQ multiplex PCR; TCRdb keeps in-frame clones, though not all of them. The table lists 77,000 or so clones, 75% to 90% of them singletons. The source of this sequence is an adult with an advanced solid tumor such as melanoma, head and neck, liver or kidney cancer. The rearrangement joins TRBV5-6 to TRBJ2-5; D is tentatively TRBD1 or TRBD2 (6 bases each). The specimen was CD4+ or CD8+ T cells sorted from blood, collected in a trial of the OX40 agonist ivuxolimab. The chain's CDR3 is CASSPTGAQETQYF. CDR3 in DNA: TGTGCCAGCAGCCCGACGGGGGCCCAAGAGACCCAGTACTTC.